These T cell receptor beta chains were read from a single sample in a study of shared clonotypes between healthy human individuals. The protocol was immunoSEQ multiplex PCR, while the TCRdb copy is restricted to in-frame clones and leaves out a portion. Of over a million clones listed, around three quarters were seen once; the top ten hold 0.55% to 0.7%. The source material was memory CD4+ T cells from PBMCs. Every receptor here comes from a man younger than 35 in good health. Some clones in this sample may be carry-over from other donors' samples. The CDR3 runs from the conserved cysteine through the conserved F or W. The D gene is left open where the match is weak. Clone size is not always given. Where it is, it says once, few, many or a class for expanded clones.

>TRBV5-4|-|-|TRBJ2-3
CASSMTQGSTDTQYF
TGTGCCAGCAGCATGACACAGGGAAGCACAGATACGCAGTATTTT
>TRBV6-5|-|few|TRBJ2-7
CASSYGGKGYEQYF
TGTGCCAGCAGTTACGGCGGGAAAGGCTACGAGCAGTACTTC
>TRBV11-2|TRBD1|-|TRBJ2-5
CASSSVRGRGETQYF
TGTGCCAGCAGCTCTGTCAGGGGGAGAGGAGAGACCCAGTACTTC
>TRBV9|TRBD2|-|TRBJ2-1
CASSYRTSGNNEQFF
TGTGCCAGCAGCTATCGGACTAGCGGGAACAATGAGCAGTTCTTC
>TRBV28|TRBD2|once|TRBJ2-7
CASSPGGWGEQYF
TGTGCCAGCTCCCCGGGAGGTTGGGGCGAGCAGTACTTC
>TRBV25-1|-|-|TRBJ2-2
CASIEGHRRGTGELFF
TGTGCCAGCATCGAGGGGCACCGCCGGGGCACCGGGGAGCTGTTTTTT
>TRBV5-1|TRBD2|-|TRBJ2-7
CASSSGTSGNAEQYF
TGCGCCAGCAGCTCGGGTACTAGCGGGAATGCCGAGCAGTACTTC
>TRBV6-1|-|few|TRBJ2-7
CASSEYRAYEQYF
TGTGCCAGCAGTGAATATAGGGCCTACGAGCAGTACTTC
>TRBV6-5|TRBD2|-|TRBJ2-1
CASTSSGGSYNEQFF
TGTGCCAGCACCTCTTCGGGAGGCTCCTACAATGAGCAGTTCTTC
>TRBV4-1|TRBD1|-|TRBJ2-5
CASSQETRDRGYF
TGCGCCAGCAGCCAAGAAACCCGGGACAGGGGTTACTTC
>TRBV2|-|few|TRBJ1-5
CASSESRGLAQHF
TGTGCCAGCAGTGAATCCAGGGGCCTGGCCCAGCATTTT
>TRBV2|-|-|TRBJ1-3
CASSEIRPALGNTIYF
TGTGCCAGCAGTGAAATTAGGCCGGCCCTAGGGAACACCATATATTTT
>TRBV2|-|-|TRBJ1-5
CASKRDNQPQHF
TGTGCCAGCAAACGGGACAATCAGCCCCAGCATTTT
>TRBV10-1|-|-|TRBJ2-1
CASSERGPNEQFF
TGCGCCAGCAGTGAGAGGGGTCCCAATGAGCAGTTCTTC
>TRBV5-1|-|-|TRBJ2-7
CASSRGTAPTRGEQYF
TGCGCCAGCAGCCGTGGGACAGCACCCACGCGGGGCGAGCAGTACTTC
>TRBV4-2|TRBD1|-|TRBJ2-3
CASSQGTGTDTQYF
TGTGCCAGCAGCCAGGGGACAGGCACAGATACGCAGTATTTT
>TRBV2|TRBD1|-|TRBJ1-2
CASIEGAAYGYTF
TGTGCCAGCATTGAGGGGGCGGCCTATGGCTACACCTTC
>TRBV25-1|-|-|TRBJ1-1
CASSGRVQMNTEAFF
TGTGCCAGCAGTGGCAGGGTCCAAATGAACACTGAAGCTTTCTTT
>TRBV10-3|-|-|TRBJ1-5
CAISESVGGRVDF
TGTGCCATCAGTGAGTCGGTCGGCGGACGAGTGGATTTT
>TRBV19|-|-|TRBJ1-2
CASSIEAAGANYGYTF
TGTGCCAGTAGTATAGAGGCGGCTGGGGCTAACTATGGCTACACCTTC
>TRBV6-5|TRBD1|-|TRBJ2-5
CASRVQGAGETQYF
TGTGCCAGCAGGGTACAGGGGGCCGGGGAGACCCAGTACTTC
>TRBV6-1|-|-|TRBJ1-4
CVTRGAGATNEKLFF
TGTGTCACCAGGGGCGCCGGGGCAACTAATGAAAAACTGTTTTTT
>TRBV11-2|-|-|TRBJ1-1
CASSLIENTEAFF
TGTGCCAGTAGCTTAATAGAGAACACTGAAGCTTTCTTT
>TRBV7-2|TRBD2|once|TRBJ2-7
CASSLEAGVGYEQYF
TGTGCCAGCAGCTTAGAAGCGGGAGTAGGCTACGAGCAGTACTTC
>TRBV6-6|-|-|TRBJ2-7
CASSYGADYEQYF
TGTGCCAGCAGTTACGGTGCAGACTACGAGCAGTACTTC
>TRBV29-1|-|-|TRBJ2-7
CSVSAGVTYEQYF
TGCAGCGTTTCAGCCGGGGTAACCTACGAGCAGTACTTC
>TRBV28|-|-|TRBJ2-2
CASSMGSRGGTGELFF
TGTGCCAGCAGCATGGGCTCCCGAGGAGGGACCGGGGAGCTGTTTTTT
>TRBV28|-|-|TRBJ2-7
CAARDSWVREQYF
TGTGCCGCGCGGGACAGTTGGGTTCGTGAGCAGTACTTC
>TRBV2|TRBD2|-|TRBJ2-2
CASSRRLAGDYTGELFF
TGTGCCAGCAGCCGCAGATTAGCGGGAGATTACACCGGGGAGCTGTTTTTT
>TRBV6-1|TRBD1|-|TRBJ1-1
CALQGFTEAFF
TGTGCGTTACAGGGGTTCACTGAAGCTTTCTTT
>TRBV7-2|TRBD2|once|TRBJ2-5
CASSFASGRALETQYF
TGTGCCAGCAGCTTCGCTAGCGGGAGGGCCCTCGAGACCCAGTACTTC
>TRBV11-2|-|-|TRBJ1-4
CASSSPERSGKLFF
TGTGCCAGCAGCTCACCCGAGAGGAGCGGAAAACTGTTTTTT
>TRBV18|-|many|TRBJ2-1
CASSVGAPPYNEQFF
TGTGCCAGCTCCGTCGGCGCCCCTCCCTACAATGAGCAGTTCTTC
>TRBV11-1|-|once|TRBJ2-5
CASSLAPQTQETQYF
TGTGCCAGCAGCTTAGCGCCCCAGACTCAGGAGACCCAGTACTTC
>TRBV5-8|-|-|TRBJ2-7
CASTISEQYF
TGTGCCAGCACTATTTCCGAGCAGTACTTC
>TRBV30|-|-|TRBJ2-4
CAWSTSSNLAKNIQYF
TGTGCCTGGAGTACATCTAGTAACCTAGCCAAAAACATTCAGTACTTC
>TRBV7-3|TRBD2|-|TRBJ2-3
CASSRSGTDSGSRTDTQYF
TGTGCCAGCAGCCGGAGCGGGACGGATAGCGGGAGTCGTACAGATACGCAGTATTTT
>TRBV28|-|few|TRBJ1-1
CASSQNKQGITEAFF
TGTGCCAGCAGTCAAAATAAACAGGGAATCACTGAAGCTTTCTTT
>TRBV19|TRBD1|-|TRBJ1-2
CASSPGQTYFNYGYTF
TGTGCCAGTAGCCCGGGACAGACGTATTTTAACTATGGCTACACCTTC
>TRBV11-2|-|few|TRBJ2-7
CASTTGSKEYF
TGTGCCAGCACCACCGGGAGCAAGGAGTACTTC
>TRBV5-4|TRBD2|-|TRBJ2-1
CASSPRTSGNSEQFF
TGTGCCAGCAGCCCTAGGACTAGCGGGAATTCTGAGCAGTTCTTC
>TRBV14|TRBD2|-|TRBJ2-1
CASSPTSGRAFNEQFF
TGTGCCAGCAGTCCGACTAGCGGGAGGGCCTTCAATGAGCAGTTCTTC
>TRBV2|-|few|TRBJ1-5
CAGGRDTNQPQHF
TGTGCCGGGGGCCGGGACACCAATCAGCCCCAGCATTTT
>TRBV30|-|-|TRBJ2-5
CAWTREETQYF
TGTGCCTGGACCCGGGAGGAGACCCAGTACTTC
>TRBV7-9|-|-|TRBJ1-1
CASSVIGGGSTEAFF
TGTGCCAGCAGCGTCATCGGAGGTGGGTCCACTGAAGCTTTCTTT
>TRBV6-1|-|-|TRBJ1-4
CASSDRLGEKLFF
TGTGCCAGCAGTGACAGGTTGGGTGAAAAACTGTTTTTT
>TRBV19|-|-|TRBJ2-4
CASKSDQGRNIQYF
TGTGCCAGTAAAAGTGATCAGGGGAGAAACATTCAGTACTTC
>TRBV19|-|-|TRBJ2-5
CASSSATVPETQYF
TGTGCCAGTAGCTCCGCGACGGTCCCTGAGACCCAGTACTTC
>TRBV4-1|TRBD2|-|TRBJ2-1
CASSQPTSGTYNEQFF
TGCGCCAGCAGCCAACCCACTAGCGGGACCTACAATGAGCAGTTCTTC
>TRBV4-3|-|-|TRBJ2-6
CASSQDARTVVGANVLTF
TGCGCCAGCAGCCAGGACGCTCGGACGGTGGTCGGGGCCAACGTCCTGACTTTC
>TRBV6-1|-|-|TRBJ2-3
CASRVSGPDTQYF
TGTGCCAGCAGAGTTTCGGGTCCAGATACGCAGTATTTT
>TRBV27|-|few|TRBJ1-4
CASSFPRGGSNEKLFF
TGTGCCAGCAGTTTTCCCCGCGGAGGGTCTAATGAAAAACTGTTTTTT
>TRBV20-1|-|few|TRBJ2-1
CSARDDNEQFF
TGCAGTGCTAGAGACGACAATGAGCAGTTCTTC